This paragraph reports one T cell receptor (beta chain). This sample is drawn from a study of blood T cell repertoires in COVID-19. Here immunoSEQ multiplex PCR was the method, and the copy in TCRdb shows in-frame clones only, minus some. Among fewer than 350,000 clones listed, 85% were seen once. This TCR came from a woman between 45 and 60 years old who had recovered from COVID-19. The source material was PBMCs or T cells enriched from blood (not recorded which).

CDR3 sequence reads: CATSRSGDLSYEQYF. The CDR3 DNA sequence: TGTGCCACCAGCAGATCCGGGGATCTATCCTACGAGCAGTACTTC. V and J are TRBV15 and TRBJ2-7; weak D call: TRBD2 (5 bases). The CDR3 runs 15 residues. Germline V gives CDR1 LNHNV, CDR2 YYDKDF (reference sequence). Trimming shortened V by 2 bases and J by 1 base, and 12 bases separated the two germline ends. Full variable domain (rest looked up from reference TRBV15 and TRBJ2-7): DAMVIQNPRYQVTQFGKPVTLSCSQTLNHNVMYWYQQKSSQAPKLLFHYYDKDFNNEADTPDNFQSRRPNTSFCFLDIRSPGLGDTAMYLCATSRSGDLSYEQYFGPGTRLTVT.